A selection of T cell receptor beta chains follows, all from one sample in a study of T cells after yellow fever vaccination. MiXCR, run by TCRdb on the 5' RACE reads, gives a single entry per CDR3 protein. The sample contains about 370,000 distinct CDR3 sequences, around 10% of which appear only once. The material was PBMCs, obtained on the day of the first yellow fever vaccination. All receptors come from a man aged 18 to 35 who received the YFV17D yellow fever vaccine. The CDR3 runs from the conserved cysteine through the conserved F or W. Fields, in order: D gene, J gene, clone size, V gene, CDR3 DNA, CDR3 protein. The D gene is left open where the match is weak. Only part of the rows carry a size: once, few, many, or a class if the clone is expanded.

D: TRBD1
J: TRBJ1-4
size: few
V: TRBV4-3
DNA: TGCGCCAGCAGCCAAGATAACTTCGGGACAGGGGATGCAACTAATGAAAAACTGTTTTTT
CDR3: CASSQDNFGTGDATNEKLFF

D: TRBD1
J: TRBJ1-4
size: -
V: TRBV5-4
DNA: TGTGCCAGCAGCTCGGACGTGACAGGGGCGAGCGAAAAACTGTTTTTT
CDR3: CASSSDVTGASEKLFF

D: -
J: TRBJ2-6
size: -
V: TRBV6-1
DNA: TGTGCCAGCGGACCCGTTGAATTGACATCTGGGGCCAACGTCCTGACTTTC
CDR3: CASGPVELTSGANVLTF

D: -
J: TRBJ2-6
size: -
V: TRBV10-3
DNA: TGTGCCATCAGTGACTCTCTAAGTGGGGCCAACGTCCTGACTTTC
CDR3: CAISDSLSGANVLTF

D: TRBD1
J: TRBJ1-3
size: few
V: TRBV7-9
DNA: TGTGCCAGCAGCTGGGACAGGGGTAACACCATATATTTT
CDR3: CASSWDRGNTIYF

D: TRBD2
J: TRBJ2-5
size: -
V: TRBV11-2
DNA: TGTGCCAGCAGCAGCGGGGCGGTACAAGAGACCCAGTACTTC
CDR3: CASSSGAVQETQYF

D: -
J: TRBJ1-6
size: few
V: TRBV7-2
DNA: TGTGCCAGCAGCTTTTACAGGGAGGTTAACACCCTCCACTTT
CDR3: CASSFYREVNTLHF

D: TRBD1
J: TRBJ2-1
size: -
V: TRBV29-1
DNA: TGCAGCGTTGGAACAGGGGTCTACAATGAGCAGTTCTTC
CDR3: CSVGTGVYNEQFF

D: TRBD1
J: TRBJ1-2
size: -
V: TRBV5-8
DNA: TGTGCCAGCACCTTACGGGACAGGGCCACGTATGGCTACACCTTC
CDR3: CASTLRDRATYGYTF

D: -
J: TRBJ2-1
size: few
V: TRBV5-1
DNA: TGCGCCAGCAGCTTAACGGGACGGCATGATGAGCAGTTCTTC
CDR3: CASSLTGRHDEQFF

D: -
J: TRBJ2-1
size: many
V: TRBV5-4
DNA: TGTGCCAGCAGCTTGGGGGGCCCTGCGCACAATGAGCAGTTCTTC
CDR3: CASSLGGPAHNEQFF

D: -
J: TRBJ1-5
size: -
V: TRBV28
DNA: TGTGCCAGCACCTCGAGGGGAAATCAGCCCCAGCATTTT
CDR3: CASTSRGNQPQHF

D: -
J: TRBJ1-1
size: -
V: TRBV9
DNA: TGTGCCAGCAGCCCCAGTGGATTCACTGAAGCTTTCTTT
CDR3: CASSPSGFTEAFF

D: -
J: TRBJ2-3
size: many
V: TRBV4-2
DNA: TGTGCCAGCAGCCAAGGGAGCGGTTTGTTCGATACGCAGTATTTT
CDR3: CASSQGSGLFDTQYF

D: TRBD2
J: TRBJ2-5
size: few
V: TRBV7-9
DNA: TGTGCCAGCAGCCGGACTAGCGGGGGGCTTCAAGAGACCCAGTACTTC
CDR3: CASSRTSGGLQETQYF

D: -
J: TRBJ2-2
size: -
V: TRBV5-1
DNA: TGCGCCAGCAGCCCTTGGCTAGCGACGAACACCGGGGAGCTGTTTTTT
CDR3: CASSPWLATNTGELFF